Each of the 30 T cell receptor beta chains below was sequenced from the same sample in a study of tumor-infiltrating lymphocytes in primary liver carcinoma. Constant-region priming of 500 to 550 ng total RNA yielded TCR beta cDNA. Construction of TCR beta libraries relied on three successive nested multiplex PCR rounds employing slightly modified ARM-PCR. In the first two PCR rounds, TRBV1-TRBV30 forward primers were paired with a C-beta reverse primer, and each round lasted roughly 9 cycles. TCRdb used MiXCR to reprocess the multiplex PCR reads, holding one entry per CDR3 protein. This sample has about 310,000 distinct CDR3 sequences, with more than 55% found just once. Alongside blood RNA obtained from unsorted whole blood, germline DNA was also extracted. The sequencing sample was made of peripheral blood. Receptors were obtained from a man aged 40-49 years with primary liver carcinoma and hepatitis B virus infection.

The rearrangement joins TRBV10-3 to TRBJ2-2; 9 bases agree with TRBD2. Germline trimming cut 4 bases from V and 5 bases from J; bases unmatched to any gene: 17. CDR3 size: 19 residues. From germline, CDR1 is ENHRY and CDR2 SYGVKD. The CDR3 region is CAISGGTAGGPQGTGELFF. The CDR3 coding sequence is TGTGCCATCAGTGGGGGAACGGCGGGAGGGCCTCAAGGAACCGGGGAGCTGTTTTTT.

With regard to this clonotype: This may be a read error: a much more frequent sequence differs by one nucleotide. The chain couples TRBV29-1 to TRBJ2-4, with a tentative D call TRBD1 (6 bases). Trimming took 2 bases from V and 10 from J, leaving 15 bases between them. There are 13 residues in the CDR3. The germline V gene has CDR1 SQVTM and CDR2 ANQGSEA. The DNA for the CDR3 is TGCAGCGTTGAAACCGGGACAATCTCTATTCAGTACTTC. As protein: CSVETGTISIQYF.

Details on this clonotype: A read error may produce the germline difference seen at one junction end. The V call is TRBV11-2, the J call TRBJ2-7; tentatively, D is TRBD2 (6 bases). CDR1 and CDR2 from the germline V gene are SGHAT and FQNNGV. The CDR3 is made up of 14 amino acids. The CDR3 reads CASSLTGVSCEQYF. In DNA, the CDR3 is TGTGCCAGCAGCTTAACGGGGGTTTCCTGCGAGCAGTACTTC. Full variable domain (remainder filled in from reference TRBV11-2 and TRBJ2-7): EAGVAQSPRYKIIEKRQSVAFWCNPISGHATLYWYQQILGQGPKLLIQFQNNGVVDDSQLPKDRFSAERLKGVDSTLKIQPAKLEDSAVYLCASSLTGVSCEQYFGPGTRLTVT.

On this clonotype itself: A read error may explain this, as a much larger clone is one base away. The limits of the CDR3 on the DNA are not certain, so only TCRdb's listed CDR3 is given. This chain links TRBV29-1 with TRBJ2-3; the table names TRBD2, a call not compared with the DNA. The CDR3 totals 13 residues, both ends included. In germline, CDR1 is SQVTM, CDR2 ANQGSEA. CDR3 region: CNVVWGIGAGGDF.

Worth noting for this clonotype: A much larger clone differs from this one at a single base, so this may be a read error. The gene calls are TRBV6-5 and TRBJ2-1, with D perhaps matching TRBD2 (5 bases). The CDR3 is made up of 13 amino acids. V lost 7 bases and J 4 bases, leaving 11 bases between the germline ends. Germline assignment: CDR1 MNHEY and CDR2 SVGAGI. CDR3 loop: CASTVSGYNEQFF. For the CDR3, the DNA is TGTGCCAGCACTGTCTCGGGATACAATGAGCAGTTCTTC.

Note on this clonotype: This may be a read error: a much more frequent sequence differs by one nucleotide. The CDR3 loop reads CAAHGEPPYEQYF. Here the CDR3 DNA reads TGTGCCGCCCACGGGGAACCTCCCTACGAGCAGTACTTC. The chain combines TRBV6-2 or TRBV6-3 with TRBJ2-7; weak D call: TRBD2 (5 bases). V was clipped by 11 bases and J by 2 bases, with 16 bases between them. Germline lookup yields CDR1 MNHEY and CDR2 SVGEGT. The CDR3 sequence is 13 residues long.

This clonotype came up many times. The chain links TRBV6-2 or TRBV6-3 to TRBJ2-1; 12 bases map to TRBD2. V shed 5 bases and J 14 bases; nucleotides not matched to a gene: 10. The germline CDR1 and CDR2 sequences are MNHEY and SVGEGT. The CDR3 is 14 residues long. The CDR3 is CASSPRTSGEGEFF. Here the CDR3 DNA reads TGTGCCAGCAGTCCCCGGACTAGCGGGGAGGGCGAGTTCTTC.

For this clonotype: The conserved phenylalanine or tryptophan is not found at the CDR3 terminus, so this likely reflects a read error. V and J are TRBV5-5 and TRBJ1-5; a weak D match, TRBD1 (5 bases). Germline-derived CDR1 and CDR2 are SGHKS and YYEKEE (reference sequence). This CDR3 has 14 residues. The V gene lost 2 bases and the J gene lost 1 base, with 7 bases spanning the gap. The CDR3, as DNA: TGTGCCAGCAGCTTAGGGGAGAGCAATCAGCCCCAGCATCTT. It translates to CASSLGESNQPQHL.

Concerning this clonotype itself: A read error is possible here, since a much larger clone lies one base away. The chain joins TRBV29-1 to TRBJ1-6, with a tentative D call TRBD1 (5 bases). V was cut by 6 bases and J by 2 bases, with 8 bases left in between. The CDR3 sequence is 13 residues long. The germline CDR1 and CDR2 sequences are SQVTM and ANQGSEA. The CDR3 region has the DNA TGCAGCGTCAGGGAACCCTATAATTCACCCCTCCACTTT. As protein: CSVREPYNSPLHF.

The chain recombines TRBV6-1 with TRBJ1-6; a possible D gene is TRBD1 (5 bases). Trimming pared 2 bases from V and 8 bases from J, leaving 7 bases between. Germline V CDR1 and CDR2: MNHNS, SASEGT. The CDR3 contains 13 residues. In DNA, the CDR3 is TGTGCCAGCAGTGAAAGGGGAGATTCACCCCTCCACTTT. Protein sequence: CASSERGDSPLHF.

Worth noting for this clonotype: A read error may explain this, as a much larger clone is one base away. This chain joins TRBV12-3 or TRBV12-4 and TRBJ2-2; D may be TRBD2 (7 bases). V shed 4 bases and J shed 3 bases, with 12 bases lying between them. The CDR3 has 15 residues. The CDR3 coding sequence is TGTGCCAGCAGTTCGGGGGGCCGGTACACCGGGGAGCTGTTTTTT. It codes for CASSSGGRYTGELFF.

V is TRBV6-6 and J is TRBJ1-2; D is possibly TRBD1 (6 bases). Per the germline V gene, CDR1 is MNHNY and CDR2 is SVGAGI (reference sequence). This CDR3 spans 12 amino acids. Here the CDR3 reads CAGSGQNYGYTF. As DNA, the CDR3 is TGTGCTGGCAGCGGACAGAACTATGGCTACACCTTC.

This clonotype was found many times. The gene calls are TRBV11-3 and TRBJ1-3; TRBD1 aligns across 7 bases. The CDR3 extends over 14 amino acids. Germline trimming cut 8 bases from V and 1 base from J; bases unmatched to any gene: 5. CDR1 SGHNT and CDR2 YENEEA come from the germline V gene. In DNA form, the CDR3 reads TGTGCCAGCTCGACAGGGCTATCTGGAAACACCATATATTTT. This gives the protein CASSTGLSGNTIYF.

Points on this clonotype: A much larger clone differs from this one at a single base, so this may be a read error. The genes are TRBV6-1 and TRBJ2-7, with unresolved D. Per the germline V gene, CDR1 is MNHNS and CDR2 is SASEGT. This CDR3 has 12 amino acids. The CDR3 region has the DNA TGTGACAGCAGTGAGGCATACTACGAGCAGTACTTC. Translation gives CDSSEAYYEQYF.

In its sample, this clonotype was seen many times. V usage is TRBV6-5 and J usage is TRBJ2-5; weak D call: TRBD1 (5 bases). The CDR3 totals 17 residues. The ends were cut back, 0 bases at V and 1 base at J, with 15 bases in the middle. In germline, CDR1 is MNHEY, CDR2 SVGAGI. DNA for the CDR3: TGTGCCAGCAGTTACTCGGACGGATCAGGGTTCCAAGAGACCCAGTACTTC. It encodes CASSYSDGSGFQETQYF.

Details on this clonotype: This could be a read error, since a much larger clone is one nucleotide away. The V call is TRBV6-1, the J call TRBJ1-2, with D unclear. Trimming stripped 7 bases from V and 4 bases from J, with 16 bases between. The length of the CDR3 is 14 residues. Germline CDR1 and CDR2: MNHNS and SASEGT. Here the CDR3 reads CASTGIGRFYGYTF. CDR3 in DNA: TGTGCCAGCACGGGGATTGGGCGGTTCTATGGCTACACCTTC.

The V and J genes are TRBV11-3 and TRBJ2-1; D may be TRBD1 or TRBD2 (5 bases each). V lost 3 bases and J lost 13, with 16 bases in between. The CDR3 extends over 13 amino acids. Germline V gene lookup returns CDR1 SGHNT and CDR2 YENEEA. The CDR3 DNA reads TGTGCCAGCAGCTTTAATCGGGGCCGTACTCAGTTCTTC. This gives the protein CASSFNRGRTQFF. Filled out from reference TRBV11-3 and TRBJ2-1, the complete variable domain reads EAGVVQSPRYKIIEKKQPVAFWCNPISGHNTLYWYLQNLGQGPELLIRYENEEAVDDSQLPKDRFSAERLKGVDSTLKIQPAELGDSAVYLCASSFNRGRTQFFGPGTRLTVL.

A note on this clonotype: The germline gene is not matched at one end of the junction; a read error may be the cause. The gene calls are TRBV5-4 and TRBJ2-1, with D possibly being TRBD1 (6 bases). CDR1 SGHNT and CDR2 YYREEE come from the germline V gene (reference sequence). The length of the CDR3 is 15 residues. The CDR3 coding sequence is TGTACCAGCACCTTTCAGGGGCCTAGATACAATGAGCAGTTCTTC. This sequence encodes CTSTFQGPRYNEQFF.

This chain joins TRBV10-1 and TRBJ2-7; D is possibly TRBD1 or TRBD2 (5 bases each). Trimming left V 4 bases short and J 4 bases short, with 17 bases between. This CDR3 contains 15 residues. The V gene's germline CDR1 is WNHNN and CDR2 SYGVQD (reference sequence). The CDR3 loop is CASSVTGTKHYEQYF. For the CDR3, the DNA is TGCGCCAGCAGTGTGACCGGGACGAAGCATTACGAGCAGTACTTC.

The sample holds a few counts of this clonotype. The chain joins TRBV10-2 to TRBJ2-5; D uncertain. The CDR3 has 15 residues. Germline CDR1 WSHSY, CDR2 SAAADI. The ends were cut back, 3 bases at V and 5 bases at J, with 16 bases in the middle. CDR3 amino acids: CASSDNIGVRETQYF. The CDR3 nucleotides read TGCGCCAGCAGTGATAATATCGGAGTAAGGGAGACCCAGTACTTC.

This clonotype was detected many times. The chain carries TRBV29-1 and TRBJ2-1; 9 bases map to TRBD2. The V segment lost 3 bases and the J segment 7 bases; nucleotides outside the gene matches: 1. The CDR3 loop spans 12 amino acids. The germline gives CDR1 SQVTM, CDR2 ANQGSEA. CDR3 DNA sequence: TGCAGCGTTGATCTAGCGGGGAATGAGCAGTTCTTC. Protein product: CSVDLAGNEQFF.

This clonotype has more than one count but fewer than ten. The J gene is TRBJ2-3, the V gene TRBV12-3 or TRBV12-4; 8 positions agree with TRBD1. This CDR3 has 15 amino acids. V was pared by 10 bases and J by 8 bases, with 17 bases of the junction left unmatched. CDR3 sequence reads: CATRLGTGKEGTQYF. The CDR3 nucleotides are TGTGCCACCAGGCTCGGGACAGGCAAAGAAGGTACGCAGTATTTT.

This clonotype has ten or more counts. V is TRBV29-1 and J is TRBJ2-7; a weak D match, TRBD2 (7 bases). Trimming shortened V by 4 bases and J by 4 bases, and 11 bases separated the two germline ends. Germline values: CDR1 SQVTM, CDR2 ANQGSEA. The CDR3 has 12 residues. The CDR3: CSVVRGGYEQYF. CDR3 DNA: TGCAGCGTTGTTAGGGGGGGATACGAGCAGTACTTC.

The chain employs TRBV5-1 and TRBJ2-1; 8 bases fit TRBD2. V was clipped by 4 bases and J by 8 bases; unmatched bases: 11. This CDR3 is built from 15 residues. Germline loops: CDR1 SGHRS, CDR2 YFSETQ. The CDR3 reads CASSAGGFSTDEQFF. CDR3 in DNA: TGCGCCAGCAGCGCGGGGGGTTTCTCTACCGATGAGCAGTTCTTC.

The chain has TRBV30 and TRBJ1-4; possibly TRBD1 for D (5 bases). Trimming left V 3 bases short and J 2 bases short, with 10 bases between. In germline, CDR1 is GTSNPN, CDR2 SVGIG (reference sequence). There are 14 residues in the CDR3. CDR3 in DNA: TGTGCCTGGAGCGGGGGTTCCACTAATGAAAAACTGTTTTTT. Translated, it gives CAWSGGSTNEKLFF.

V usage is TRBV7-9 and J usage is TRBJ2-2; D unclear. Germline lookup yields CDR1 SEHNR and CDR2 FQNEAQ (reference sequence). Trimming pared 2 bases from V and 3 bases from J, leaving 13 bases between. CDR3 length: 16 residues. CDR3 residues: CASSLFRQADTGELFF. CDR3 sequence (DNA): TGTGCCAGCAGCTTATTTCGCCAGGCAGACACCGGGGAGCTGTTTTTT.

The chain employs TRBV4-3 and TRBJ1-5; 7 nucleotides align to TRBD1. V gave up 1 base and J gave up 3 bases; unmatched junction bases: 9. Germline-derived CDR1 and CDR2 are LGHNA and YSLEER. The CDR3 sequence is 17 residues long. The CDR3 DNA follows: TGCGCCAGCAGCCAAGGTAACCAGGGGGAAGACAATCAGCCCCAGCATTTT. This encodes CASSQGNQGEDNQPQHF.

Comments on this clonotype: This may stem from a read error, because a much larger clone lies one nucleotide away. The chain has TRBV6-2 or TRBV6-3 and TRBJ2-7; the match to TRBD2 covers 13 bases. This CDR3 is built from 17 residues. Germline V lookup: CDR1 MNHEY, CDR2 SVGEGT. The V segment lost 10 bases and the J segment 7 bases; nucleotides outside the gene matches: 19. CDR3 sequence reads: CANSSLLAGGPRVEQYF. CDR3 coding DNA: TGTGCCAACAGCTCACTACTAGCGGGAGGGCCTCGTGTTGAGCAGTACTTC.

Worth noting for this clonotype: A much larger clone lies a single base off, so this may be a read error. The chain employs TRBV12-3 or TRBV12-4 and TRBJ1-2; 7 nucleotides align to TRBD1. The CDR3 is 14 residues long. Trimming took 6 bases from V and 8 from J; bases not matched to a gene: 12. The CDR3 protein is CASRSPDREKGYTF. CDR3 DNA: TGTGCCAGCAGATCCCCTGACAGGGAGAAAGGCTACACCTTC.

A note on this clonotype: As the CDR3 is not closed by the conserved phenylalanine or tryptophan, this likely results from a read error. The J gene is TRBJ1-6, the V gene TRBV5-5; D unresolved. V was trimmed by 4 bases and J by 0 bases, leaving 5 bases between them. The CDR3 has 14 amino acids. CDR1 and CDR2 (germline): SGHKS, YYEKEE (reference sequence). The CDR3 DNA sequence: TGTGCCAGCAGCCCGAGCTCCTATAATTCACCCCTCCACTTA. This gives the protein CASSPSSYNSPLHL.